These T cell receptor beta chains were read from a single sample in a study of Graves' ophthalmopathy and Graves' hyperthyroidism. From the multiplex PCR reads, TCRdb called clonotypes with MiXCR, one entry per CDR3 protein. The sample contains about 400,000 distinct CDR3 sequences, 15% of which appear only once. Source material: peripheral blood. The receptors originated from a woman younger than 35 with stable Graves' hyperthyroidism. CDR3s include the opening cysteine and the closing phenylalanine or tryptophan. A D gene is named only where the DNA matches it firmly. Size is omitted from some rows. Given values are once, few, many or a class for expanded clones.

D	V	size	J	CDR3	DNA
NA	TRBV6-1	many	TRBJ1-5	CASVLWEAGGNQPQHF	TGTGCCAGCGTCCTTTGGGAGGCAGGCGGCAATCAGCCCCAGCATTTT
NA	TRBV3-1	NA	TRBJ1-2	CASSQGKEFNGYTF	TGTGCCAGCAGCCAAGGAAAGGAATTCAATGGCTACACCTTC
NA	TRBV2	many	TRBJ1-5	CASSLLGTQHF	TGTGCCAGCAGTCTACTGGGAACCCAGCATTTT
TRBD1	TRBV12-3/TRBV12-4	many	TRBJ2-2	CASSGQGRDTGELFF	TGTGCCAGCAGTGGACAGGGCCGAGACACCGGGGAGCTGTTTTTT
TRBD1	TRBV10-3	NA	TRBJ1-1	CAIREGQGNTEAFF	TGTGCCATCAGAGAAGGACAGGGGAACACTGAAGCTTTCTTT
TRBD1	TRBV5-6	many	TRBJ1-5	CASSPRGQVGQPQHF	TGTGCCAGCAGCCCTCGCGGACAGGTAGGGCAGCCCCAGCATTTT
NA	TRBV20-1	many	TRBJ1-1	CSASNPAVLNTEAFF	TGCAGTGCTAGTAACCCGGCAGTCCTGAACACTGAAGCTTTCTTT
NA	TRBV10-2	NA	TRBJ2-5	CASNSLGSAQYF	TGCGCCAGTAATAGCCTGGGTTCGGCCCAGTACTTC
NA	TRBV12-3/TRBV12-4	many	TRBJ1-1	CASSFGGRGNTEAFF	TGTGCCAGCAGTTTCGGTGGTAGGGGGAACACTGAAGCTTTCTTT
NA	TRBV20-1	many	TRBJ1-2	CSARDTDSYGYTF	TGCAGTGCTAGAGATACAGACTCCTATGGCTACACCTTC
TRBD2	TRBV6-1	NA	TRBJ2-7	CASSDGGSAYYEQYF	TGTGCCAGCAGTGACGGGGGGTCTGCTTACTACGAGCAGTACTTC
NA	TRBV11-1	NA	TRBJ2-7	CATGGGGLHEQYF	TGTGCCACCGGGGGCGGGGGCCTCCACGAGCAGTACTTC
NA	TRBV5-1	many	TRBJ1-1	CASSVERGTEAFF	TGCGCCAGCAGCGTAGAACGAGGGACTGAAGCTTTCTTT
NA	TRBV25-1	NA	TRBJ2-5	CASSALIRETQYF	TGTGCCAGCAGTGCCCTAATACGAGAGACCCAGTACTTC
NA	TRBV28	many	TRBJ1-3	CASSFRGNTIYF	TGTGCCAGCAGTTTCAGGGGAAACACCATATATTTT
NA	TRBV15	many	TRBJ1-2	CATSREAGSYGYTF	TGTGCCACCAGCAGAGAGGCAGGTTCCTATGGCTACACCTTC
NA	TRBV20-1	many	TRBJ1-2	CSVPDMRDDYGYTF	TGCAGTGTCCCCGATATGCGGGACGACTATGGCTACACCTTC
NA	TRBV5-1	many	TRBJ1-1	CASRPNDSGKAFF	TGCGCCAGCAGACCCAACGACAGTGGCAAAGCTTTCTTT
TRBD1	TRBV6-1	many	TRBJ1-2	CASGEGGFGYGYTF	TGTGCCAGCGGAGAAGGGGGCTTCGGCTATGGCTACACCTTC
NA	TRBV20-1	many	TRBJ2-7	CSGGSPYEQYF	TGCAGTGGGGGGTCTCCCTACGAGCAGTACTTC
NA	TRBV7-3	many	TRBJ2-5	CASSRLGSKGETQYF	TGTGCCAGCAGCCGCCTAGGCAGTAAGGGGGAGACCCAGTACTTC
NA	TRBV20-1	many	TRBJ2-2	CSAAPRSNTGELFF	TGCAGTGCAGCCCCCAGATCGAACACCGGGGAGCTGTTTTTT
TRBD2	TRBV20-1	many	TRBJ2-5	CSARDSLAGIQETQYF	TGCAGTGCTAGAGATAGTCTAGCGGGGATACAAGAGACCCAGTACTTC
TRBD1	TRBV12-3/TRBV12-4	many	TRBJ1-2	CASRSQGTYGYTF	TGTGCCAGCAGGTCACAGGGGACGTATGGCTACACCTTC
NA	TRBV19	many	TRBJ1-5	CASSIGDGSRQPQHF	TGTGCCAGTAGTATCGGGGACGGTTCACGGCAGCCCCAGCATTTT
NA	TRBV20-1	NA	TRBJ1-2	CSARTGGYGYTF	TGCAGTGCTAGGACCGGGGGGTATGGCTACACCTTC
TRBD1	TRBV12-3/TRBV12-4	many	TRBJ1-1	CASRRGQGGTAFF	TGTGCCAGCAGGCGAGGACAGGGTGGGACGGCTTTCTTT
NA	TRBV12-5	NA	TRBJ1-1	CASGLQRILGTEAFF	TGTGCTAGTGGTTTGCAAAGGATCTTAGGCACTGAAGCTTTCTTT
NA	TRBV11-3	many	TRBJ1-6	CASSPGRYSPLHF	TGTGCCAGCAGCCCAGGACGGTATTCACCCCTCCACTTT
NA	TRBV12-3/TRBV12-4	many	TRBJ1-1	CASSLFEGRNWVTEAFF	TGTGCCAGCAGTTTATTTGAAGGTAGGAATTGGGTCACTGAAGCTTTCTTT
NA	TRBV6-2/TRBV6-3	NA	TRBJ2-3	CASNAPTDTQYF	TGTGCCAGCAACGCTCCAACAGATACGCAGTATTTT
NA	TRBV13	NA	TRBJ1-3	CVSSSDTIYF	TGTGTCAGCAGCTCGGACACCATATATTTT
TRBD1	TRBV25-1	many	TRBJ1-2	CASSDPGTGACYTF	TGTGCCAGCAGTGACCCGGGGACAGGGGCATGCTACACCTTC
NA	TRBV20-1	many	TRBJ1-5	CSARVRGTQPQHF	TGCAGTGCTAGAGTGAGGGGCACACAGCCCCAGCATTTT
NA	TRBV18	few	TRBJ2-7	CASSPGGGHYEQYF	TGTGCCAGCTCACCAGGCGGGGGCCACTACGAGCAGTACTTC
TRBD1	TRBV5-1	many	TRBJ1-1	CASSPGQGGEAFF	TGCGCCAGCAGCCCAGGACAGGGTGGTGAAGCTTTCTTT
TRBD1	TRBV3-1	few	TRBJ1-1	CASSQPGTGPEIPNTEAFF	TGTGCCAGCAGCCAACCCGGGACAGGCCCCGAAATACCGAACACTGAAGCTTTCTTT
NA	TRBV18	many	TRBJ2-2	CASSPSRSGELFF	TGTGCCAGCTCACCCAGTAGGAGCGGGGAGCTGTTTTTT
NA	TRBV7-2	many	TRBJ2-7	CASSLTRGDSYEQYF	TGTGCCAGCAGCTTAACGCGGGGGGACAGCTACGAGCAGTACTTC
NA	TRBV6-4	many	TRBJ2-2	CASSDLLDTGELFF	TGTGCCAGCAGTGATCTGCTCGACACCGGGGAGCTGTTTTTT
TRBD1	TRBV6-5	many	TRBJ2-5	CASSYSRTGNFQETQYF	TGTGCCAGCAGTTACTCCCGGACAGGGAACTTTCAAGAGACCCAGTACTTC
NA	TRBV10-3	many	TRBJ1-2	CAIGDYGYTF	TGTGCCATCGGCGATTATGGCTACACCTTC
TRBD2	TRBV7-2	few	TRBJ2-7	CASSLRSGGSYEQYF	TGTGCCAGCAGCTTAAGAAGCGGGGGCTCCTACGAGCAGTACTTC
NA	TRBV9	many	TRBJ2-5	CASSVGVAEETQYF	TGTGCCAGCAGCGTAGGAGTAGCGGAAGAGACCCAGTACTTC
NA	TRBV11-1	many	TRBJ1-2	CASSLSQGDGYTF	TGTGCCAGCAGCTTATCACAGGGCGATGGCTACACCTTC
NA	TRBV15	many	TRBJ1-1	CATSRDLGGNAEAFF	TGTGCCACCAGCAGAGACCTGGGAGGGAACGCTGAAGCTTTCTTT
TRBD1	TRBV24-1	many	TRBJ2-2	CATKGTANTGELFF	TGTGCCACCAAAGGGACAGCGAACACCGGGGAGCTGTTTTTT
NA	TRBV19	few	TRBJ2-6	CASRQDLGANVPTF	TGTGCCAGCCGACAGGACCTTGGGGCCAACGTCCCGACTTTC
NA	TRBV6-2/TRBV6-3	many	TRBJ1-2	CASSNQGYYGYTF	TGTGCCAGCAGCAACCAGGGGTACTATGGCTACACCTTC
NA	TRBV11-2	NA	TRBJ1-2	CASSSIGPYGYTF	TGTGCCAGCAGCTCCATCGGACCGTATGGCTACACCTTC
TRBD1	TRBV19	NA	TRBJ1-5	CASRGDRGYSNQPQRF	TGTGCCAGTAGGGGGGACAGGGGATATAGCAATCAGCCCCAGCGTTTT
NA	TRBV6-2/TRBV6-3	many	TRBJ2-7	CASSSPLEGEQYF	TGTGCCAGCAGTTCCCCCCTTGAGGGCGAGCAGTACTTC
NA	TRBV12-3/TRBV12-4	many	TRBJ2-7	CASSRSSAIEQYF	TGTGCCAGCAGCAGGTCCTCGGCGATCGAGCAGTACTTC
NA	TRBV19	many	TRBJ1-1	CASSIDPGGDTEAFF	TGTGCCAGTAGTATAGACCCAGGCGGGGACACTGAAGCTTTCTTT
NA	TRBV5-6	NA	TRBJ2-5	CASGGLGGRETQYF	TGTGCCAGCGGTGGTTTAGGGGGGCGAGAGACCCAGTACTTC
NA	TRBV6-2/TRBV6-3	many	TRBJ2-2	CASSYISRPGELFF	TGTGCCAGCAGTTACATCAGCCGCCCCGGGGAGCTGTTTTTT
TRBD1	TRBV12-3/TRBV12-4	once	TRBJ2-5	CASRQGQGAAGGETQYF	TGTGCCAGCAGGCAGGGACAGGGGGCGGCAGGTGGAGAGACCCAGTACTTC
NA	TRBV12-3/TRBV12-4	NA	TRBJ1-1	CASSPGFAEAFF	TGTGCCAGCAGCCCAGGGTTTGCTGAAGCTTTCTTT